The 26 T cell receptor beta chains in this list originate from one sample, sequenced in a study of T-cell reconstitution after alpha-beta-depleted transplantation in children. As it was prepared, the TCRbeta library received unique molecular identifiers. TCRdb processed the PCR reads anew with MiXCR; each CDR3 protein has one entry. The table shows roughly 220,000 distinct CDR3 sequences, with approximately 9.9% occurring only once. Here the sequenced sample was PBMCs from the stem cell graft donor, taken from the stem cell graft. The receptors originated from a human donor who donated a stem cell graft to a child with SCID.

Ten or more counts support this clonotype. The J gene is TRBJ2-1, the V gene TRBV7-9; TRBD1 matches at 8 bases. This CDR3 spans 14 amino acids. The trim removed 4 bases at V and 7 bases at J, leaving 6 bases unmatched. CDR1 and CDR2 (germline): SEHNR, FQNEAQ (reference sequence). CDR3 protein: CASSSNRGFNEQFF. CDR3 in DNA: TGTGCCAGCAGCTCCAACAGGGGGTTTAATGAGCAGTTCTTC.

This clonotype was detected ten times or more. The gene calls are TRBV5-5 and TRBJ1-3; the D is unclear. Trimming took off 7 bases at V and 0 bases at J, with 8 bases between the two ends. From germline, CDR1 is SGHKS and CDR2 YYEKEE (reference sequence). The CDR3 is made up of 13 amino acids. The CDR3: CASGRNSGNTIYF. The CDR3 DNA follows: TGTGCCAGCGGCAGGAACTCTGGAAACACCATATATTTT.

In this sample, this clonotype turned up many times. The chain is built from TRBV9 and TRBJ1-1; D is ambiguous. Per germline, CDR1 SGDLS and CDR2 YYNGEE. V was shortened by 2 bases and J by 1 base, with 9 bases between the two germline ends. The CDR3 extends over 14 amino acids. CDR3 DNA: TGTGCCAGCAGCGTCTCGGAGGAGAACACTGAAGCTTTCTTT. Protein: CASSVSEENTEAFF.

This clonotype has ten or more counts. The V gene is TRBV30, the J gene TRBJ2-6; either TRBD1 or TRBD2 may fit D (6 bases each). The germline CDR1 and CDR2 sequences are GTSNPN and SVGIG (reference sequence). The length of the CDR3 is 16 residues. The germline V and J ends were trimmed by 4 bases and 9 bases, with 22 bases remaining between them. In nucleotides, the CDR3 is TGTGCCTGGACAACCCCAGGACGGGGGCCCTACAACGTCCTGACTTTC. Protein: CAWTTPGRGPYNVLTF.

This clonotype was seen at least ten times. This chain uses TRBV6-5 with TRBJ1-2; D is undetermined. This CDR3 spans 13 amino acids. V gave up 4 bases and J gave up 4 bases, with 10 bases separating them. Germline values: CDR1 MNHEY, CDR2 SVGAGI. The CDR3: CASSFDTFYGYTF. The CDR3, as DNA: TGTGCCAGCAGTTTTGACACCTTCTATGGCTACACCTTC.

Many counts were recorded for this clonotype. The chain carries TRBV20-1 and TRBJ2-3; D might be TRBD1 or TRBD2, each matching 6 bases. V lost 0 bases, J lost 6 bases, and 19 bases lay in between. Germline CDR1 and CDR2: DFQATT and SNEGSKA (reference sequence). CDR3 length: 16 amino acids. CDR3 DNA: TGCAGTGCTAGAGACGCACGGGGGCCGACTGGGGATACGCAGTATTTT. It yields the protein CSARDARGPTGDTQYF.

This clonotype was counted at least ten times. The rearrangement joins TRBV11-2 to TRBJ2-7; the D gene is possibly TRBD2 (6 bases). CDR1 SGHAT and CDR2 FQNNGV come from the germline V gene. Trimming removed 8 bases at V and 0 bases at J, with 11 bases between. The CDR3 loop spans 13 amino acids. The DNA for the CDR3 is TGTGCCAGCGGGGCGGGAAACTCCTACGAGCAGTACTTC. It is translated as CASGAGNSYEQYF.

This clonotype was seen only a few times. The rearrangement joins TRBV5-1 to TRBJ1-1; D is uncertain. Germline V lookup: CDR1 SGHRS, CDR2 YFSETQ. Trimming left V 0 bases short and J 5 bases short, with 8 bases between. CDR3 length: 13 residues. CDR3 nucleotides: TGCGCCAGCAGCTTGGGTATTGGGACTGAAGCTTTCTTT. This gives the protein CASSLGIGTEAFF.

This clonotype occurred many times. V and J are TRBV20-1 and TRBJ2-3; no reliable D call. Trimming took 5 bases from V and 0 from J, leaving 15 bases between them. Per the germline V gene, CDR1 is DFQATT and CDR2 is SNEGSKA (reference sequence). CDR3 length equals 15 residues. CDR3 in amino acids: CSAVGVSSSTDTQYF. CDR3 nucleotides: TGCAGTGCTGTTGGCGTCAGCTCTAGCACAGATACGCAGTATTTT.

V gene TRBV6-1 combines with J gene TRBJ2-7; D might be TRBD1 or TRBD2, each matching 5 bases. In germline, CDR1 is MNHNS, CDR2 SASEGT. Trimming removed 8 bases from V and 0 bases from J, with 14 bases in between. CDR3 length: 14 amino acids. This CDR3 reads CASCLDGTSYEQYF. In nucleotides, the CDR3 is TGTGCCAGCTGCCTAGACGGGACCTCCTACGAGCAGTACTTC.

This clonotype was detected ten times or more. The gene calls are TRBV4-3 and TRBJ1-5; maybe TRBD1 (5 bases). The CDR3 has 17 amino acids. Germline assignment: CDR1 LGHNA and CDR2 YSLEER. With 4 bases removed from V and 1 base from J, the gap between germline ends came to 17 bases. CDR3 residues: CASSPTWIWGSNQPQHF. CDR3 DNA: TGCGCCAGCAGCCCGACTTGGATCTGGGGGAGCAATCAGCCCCAGCATTTT.

This clonotype came up many times. The chain couples TRBV7-2 to TRBJ1-6; D is ambiguous. The germline V and J ends were trimmed by 3 bases and 5 bases, with 20 bases remaining between them. Germline V gives CDR1 SGHTA, CDR2 FQGNSA. The CDR3 totals 18 residues. The CDR3 DNA reads TGTGCCAGCAGCTTCCGCCGAGACACACTTTGGAATAATTCACCCCTCCACTTT. Residues: CASSFRRDTLWNNSPLHF.

This clonotype has only a few counts. This chain uses TRBV7-9 with TRBJ1-4; tentatively, D is TRBD1 (6 bases). The CDR3 is 13 amino acids. The V end was cut by 4 bases, the J end by 5 bases, with 8 bases between. Germline CDR1 SEHNR, CDR2 FQNEAQ (reference sequence). The CDR3 region has the DNA TGTGCCAGCAGCTCACAGGGCAATGAAAAACTGTTTTTT. Translation gives CASSSQGNEKLFF.

Ten or more counts support this clonotype. The chain recombines TRBV5-1 with TRBJ2-6, with D unresolved. From germline, CDR1 is SGHRS and CDR2 YFSETQ. Trimming removed 1 base at V and 0 bases at J, with 8 bases between. The CDR3 totals 16 residues. The CDR3 region is CASSLFLGSGANVLTF. For the CDR3, the DNA is TGCGCCAGCAGCTTGTTCTTGGGCTCTGGGGCCAACGTCCTGACTTTC.

The V and J genes are TRBV29-1 and TRBJ2-3; D is unclear. The germline CDR1 and CDR2 sequences are SQVTM and ANQGSEA. The CDR3 consists of 11 residues. Trimming pared 4 bases from V and 2 bases from J, leaving 4 bases between. In DNA form, the CDR3 reads TGCAGCGTTGGGTCCACAGATACGCAGTATTTT. Amino acids: CSVGSTDTQYF.

CDR3 region: CASSLVVGQETQYF. CDR3 nucleotide sequence: TGCGCCAGCAGCTTGGTGGTGGGGCAAGAGACCCAGTACTTC. V and J are TRBV5-1 and TRBJ2-5; D unclear. V was pared by 0 bases and J by 2 bases, with 8 bases between. The CDR3 consists of 14 residues. The germline V gene has CDR1 SGHRS and CDR2 YFSETQ.

This clonotype was counted ten times or more. The chain uses TRBV4-1 and TRBJ1-3; D gene uncertain. Germline CDR1 MGHRA, CDR2 YSYEKL. The CDR3 totals 18 residues. Trimming pared 3 bases from V and 3 bases from J, leaving 21 bases between. The chain's CDR3 is CASSQRHKSEFRGNTIYF. For the CDR3, the DNA is TGCGCCAGCAGCCAGAGACATAAGTCTGAGTTTCGTGGAAACACCATATATTTT.

In its sample, this clonotype was seen many times. The genes are TRBV20-1 and TRBJ1-3; possibly TRBD1 for D (6 bases). The germline V gene has CDR1 DFQATT and CDR2 SNEGSKA (reference sequence). Trimming shortened V by 5 bases and J by 0 bases, and 20 bases separated the two germline ends. CDR3 size: 17 residues. As DNA, the CDR3 is TGCAGTGCTGCCCCCGGGGGCACGCCGAGCTCTGGAAACACCATATATTTT. Translating it yields CSAAPGGTPSSGNTIYF.

About this clonotype: It may be a read error: a sequence one base away is much more abundant. The chain employs TRBV7-9 and TRBJ1-5; D gene ambiguous. CDR1 and CDR2 (germline): SEHNR, FQNEAQ (reference sequence). The CDR3 extends over 10 amino acids. The CDR3 sequence: CSRSNQPQHF. The CDR3, as DNA: TGTTCCAGGAGCAATCAGCCCCAGCATTTT.

This clonotype appeared many times. V gene TRBV6-5 combines with J gene TRBJ2-1; D possibly matches TRBD1 or TRBD2 (6 bases each). In germline, CDR1 is MNHEY, CDR2 SVGAGI. This CDR3 comprises 14 residues. Trimming removed 8 bases from V and 4 bases from J, with 15 bases in between. CDR3 region: CASSWGAAYNEQFF. CDR3 DNA sequence: TGTGCCAGCTCCTGGGGGGCCGCGTACAATGAGCAGTTCTTC.

This clonotype has ten or more counts. CDR3 sequence: CASSLGFRGLGETQYF. In DNA form, the CDR3 reads TGTGCCAGCAGCTTAGGTTTTCGGGGGTTGGGAGAGACCCAGTACTTC. This chain joins TRBV7-8 and TRBJ2-5; possibly TRBD2 for D (6 bases). Looked up from germline, CDR1 is SGHVS and CDR2 is FQNEAQ. This CDR3 has 16 amino acids. V lost 1 base, J lost 4 bases, and 16 bases lay in between.

This clonotype was seen many times. The V call is TRBV24-1, the J call TRBJ2-1; D tentatively reads TRBD1 or TRBD2 (7 bases each). The V and J ends lost 0 bases and 8 bases respectively, with 13 bases between them. The CDR3 totals 15 residues. Germline V lookup: CDR1 KGHDR, CDR2 SFDVKD. The CDR3 nucleotides read TGTGCCACCAGTGATTTGGGGACAGCGGGGCATGAGCAGTTCTTC. The encoded protein is CATSDLGTAGHEQFF.

In its sample, this clonotype was seen many times. The chain links TRBV12-3 or TRBV12-4 to TRBJ2-3; D remains unclear. CDR3 length: 15 residues. V lost 5 bases to trimming and J lost 0 bases, with 12 bases between them. CDR3 bases: TGTGCCAGCAGTCCGCTGACTCCTAGCACAGATACGCAGTATTTT. This translates into CASSPLTPSTDTQYF.

This clonotype was observed many times. This sequence joins TRBV20-1 and TRBJ1-5; 11 nucleotides align to TRBD1. The CDR3 consists of 15 residues. Trimming removed 2 bases from V and 6 bases from J; junction bases left unmatched: 6. Germline values: CDR1 DFQATT, CDR2 SNEGSKA (reference sequence). The CDR3: CSARPGQGAFQPQHF. CDR3 DNA sequence: TGCAGTGCTAGACCCGGACAGGGGGCTTTTCAGCCCCAGCATTTT.

Many counts were recorded for this clonotype. J is TRBJ2-7 and V is TRBV25-1; maybe TRBD2 (6 bases). The germline V and J ends were trimmed by 6 bases and 1 base, with 10 bases remaining between them. In germline, CDR1 is MGHDK, CDR2 SYGVNS. CDR3 length equals 13 residues. The CDR3 spells CASSGGISYEQYF. The CDR3 bases are TGTGCCAGCAGCGGAGGGATTTCCTACGAGCAGTACTTC.

This clonotype was seen a handful of times. The chain links TRBV9 to TRBJ2-2; weak D call: TRBD1 (5 bases). The germline V gene has CDR1 SGDLS and CDR2 YYNGEE. V lost 2 bases to trimming and J lost 2 bases, with 7 bases between them. The CDR3 covers 14 residues. The chain's CDR3 is CASSVTVNTGELFF. The CDR3 DNA follows: TGTGCCAGCAGCGTGACAGTTAACACCGGGGAGCTGTTTTTT. Based on the CDR3 plus reference TRBV9 and TRBJ2-2, the full variable domain is DSGVTQTPKHLITATGQRVTLRCSPRSGDLSVYWYQQSLDQGLQFLIQYYNGEERAKGNILERFSAQQFPDLHSELNLSSLELGDSALYFCASSVTVNTGELFFGEGSRLTVL.